The 9 T cell receptor beta chains presented below share a single source sample, sequenced in a study of cytotoxic CD8 clonotypes in ibrutinib-treated CLL. Generated by immunoSEQ multiplex PCR, the TCRdb table keeps only in-frame clones and is missing some. The data show around 130,000 clones, roughly 80% seen once. Sequenced material: PBMCs, taken after 24 months of ibrutinib treatment. All receptors derive from a human donor with chronic lymphocytic leukemia.

The rearrangement joins TRBV6-5 to TRBJ2-3; 12 nucleotides line up with TRBD1. The J segment lost 5 bases and the V segment lost 6 bases, leaving 6 bases of the junction unmatched. Germline CDR1 is MNHEY and CDR2 is SVGAGI. There are 15 residues in the CDR3. CDR3 sequence: CASSSGTGGLDTQYF. The CDR3 region has the DNA TGTGCCAGCAGCTCCGGGACAGGGGGCTTAGATACGCAGTATTTT.

The rearrangement joins TRBV2 to TRBJ1-3; the D is unclear. Between the trimmed V and J ends, which lost 8 bases and 8 bases, there was a span of 19 bases. Germline CDR1 and CDR2: SNHLY and FYNNEI. This CDR3 is built from 14 residues. The CDR3 loop reads CASLRVGLVDTIYF. The CDR3 nucleotides read TGTGCCAGCCTGCGTGTGGGTTTAGTTGACACCATATATTTT.

This chain joins TRBV5-6 and TRBJ2-2, with D possibly being TRBD2 (7 bases). Germline V gene data show CDR1 as SGHDT and CDR2 as YYEEEE. V dropped 4 bases and J dropped 6 bases, with 19 bases sitting between them. The CDR3 totals 16 residues. The CDR3 DNA reads as TGTGCCAGCAGCCCTGGGGGGGCGCATATATCCGGGGAGCTGTTTTTT. It is translated as CASSPGGAHISGELFF. Full variable domain (missing parts from reference TRBV5-6 and TRBJ2-2): DAGVTQSPTHLIKTRGQQVTLRCSPKSGHDTVSWYQQALGQGPQFIFQYYEEEERQRGNFPDRFSGHQFPNYSSELNVNALLLGDSALYLCASSPGGAHISGELFFGEGSRLTVL.

The chain has TRBV30 and TRBJ1-5; a weak D match, TRBD1 (5 bases). Trimming cost V 0 bases and J 3 bases, with 12 bases left between them. Germline CDR1 is GTSNPN and CDR2 is SVGIG (reference sequence). This CDR3 has 15 residues. In DNA, the CDR3 is TGTGCCTGGAGTGTAAGGGACGGCCTCAATCAGCCCCAGCATTTT. Its protein is CAWSVRDGLNQPQHF.

The rearrangement uses TRBV9 and TRBJ2-6; D is tentatively TRBD1 or TRBD2 (5 bases each). CDR3 length: 19 amino acids. Germline CDR1 reads SGDLS; CDR2 reads YYNGEE. The V end was cut by 4 bases, the J end by 0 bases, with 20 bases between. CDR3 residues: CASSLRNRGFDSGANVLTF. For the CDR3, the DNA is TGTGCCAGCAGCCTGCGCAATCGGGGCTTCGACTCTGGGGCCAACGTCCTGACTTTC.

The chain has TRBV6-5 and TRBJ1-2; 7 bases fit TRBD1. The germline V gene encodes CDR1 MNHEY and CDR2 SVGAGI. The CDR3 has 15 amino acids. The V segment lost 2 bases and the J segment 4 bases; nucleotides outside the gene matches: 7. The chain's CDR3 is CASSYGRGLGYGYTF. In DNA form, the CDR3 reads TGTGCCAGCAGTTACGGTAGGGGGCTTGGCTATGGCTACACCTTC.

The rearrangement joins TRBV5-4 to TRBJ1-3; no definite D call. Deletions cut 0 bases from V and 0 bases from J, with 10 bases between. Germline V gene data show CDR1 as SGHNT and CDR2 as YYREEE (reference sequence). The CDR3 runs 16 residues. The CDR3 region has the DNA TGTGCCAGCAGCTTGGCTCAAAGGAGCTCTGGAAACACCATATATTTT. Translation: CASSLAQRSSGNTIYF.

This sequence joins TRBV28 and TRBJ1-5; TRBD1 matches 8 bases. This CDR3 is built from 16 residues. Germline trimming cut 5 bases from V and 6 bases from J; bases unmatched to any gene: 12. The germline gives CDR1 MDHEN, CDR2 SYDVKM. The CDR3 is CASSPWTGRGSQPQHF. As DNA, the CDR3 is TGTGCCAGCAGTCCATGGACAGGGAGGGGAAGTCAGCCCCAGCATTTT.

The chain joins TRBV2 to TRBJ2-5; 10 bases are a match to TRBD2. V lost 8 bases to trimming and J lost 1 base; unmatched junction nucleotides: 7. Per the germline V gene, CDR1 is SNHLY and CDR2 is FYNNEI. The CDR3 is 15 residues long. CDR3 protein: CASDRLAGAQETQYF. CDR3 in DNA: TGTGCCAGCGACAGGCTAGCGGGGGCCCAAGAGACCCAGTACTTC.